The 7 T cell receptor beta chains given below trace back to one sample, sequenced in a study of T cell clonotyping in hematopoietic cell transplantation (dated by TCRdb to the early 2020s). Libraries were prepared through the immunoSEQ multiplex PCR assay. The immuneACCESS repertoire file appears here via TCRdb, limited to in-frame rearrangements. These files lack a portion of the clones; in checked studies, under half of the deficit traces to unresolved V genes, and the cause of the others is not known. The sample profile shows tens of thousands of clones; 70% to 90% of them were found once. Less than 6.5% of the sample lies in the top ten. The meaning of the sample's time point label: recipient sample about 28 days before transplant, after cytoreduction. This sample comprised peripheral blood mononuclear cells, obtained before stem cell transplant. The receptors derive from a man in his sixties with biphenotypic leukemia. Some clones in this sample may be carry-over from other donors' samples.

The V call is TRBV7-9, the J call TRBJ2-6; D remains unclear. This CDR3 has 14 residues. V lost 5 bases and J 0 bases, leaving 5 bases between the germline ends. Germline V gives CDR1 SEHNR, CDR2 FQNEAQ (reference sequence). CDR3 region: CASSESSGANVLTF. For the CDR3, the DNA is TGTGCCAGCAGCGAAAGCTCTGGGGCCAACGTCCTGACTTTC.

The chain has TRBV9 and TRBJ1-5; 7 positions agree with TRBD1. This CDR3 has 15 residues. Germline V gene data show CDR1 as SGDLS and CDR2 as YYNGEE. The J segment lost 4 bases and the V segment lost 4 bases, leaving 8 bases of the junction unmatched. DNA for the CDR3: TGTGCCAGCAGCCCGACAGGGATGATTAATCAGCCCCAGCATTTT. Translation gives CASSPTGMINQPQHF.

The chain joins TRBV11-2 to TRBJ2-3; 10 nucleotides align to TRBD2. Germline trimming cut 4 bases from V and 2 bases from J; bases unmatched to any gene: 9. Germline V gene sequence: CDR1 SGHAT, CDR2 FQNNGV. The CDR3 length is 17 residues. The CDR3 spells CASSSAMLAGATDTQYF. For the CDR3, the DNA is TGTGCCAGCAGCTCAGCCATGCTAGCGGGGGCCACAGATACGCAGTATTTT.

The rearrangement uses TRBV27 and TRBJ1-2; TRBD1 agrees at 11 bases. Looked up from germline, CDR1 is MNHEY and CDR2 is SMNVEV (reference sequence). The CDR3 consists of 18 residues. The ends lost 6 bases at V and 3 bases at J; junction bases unmatched: 15. CDR3 nucleotides: TGTGCCAGCAGACCCGGGACAGGGGGGAAAATTTATGACTATGGCTACACCTTC. The encoded protein is CASRPGTGGKIYDYGYTF.

The genes are TRBV30 and TRBJ2-1; 7 bases line up with TRBD1. The CDR3 is 13 amino acids. In germline, CDR1 is GTSNPN, CDR2 SVGIG (reference sequence). Trimming cost V 2 bases and J 5 bases; bases outside gene matches: 3. The CDR3: CAWSLDRNNEQFF. The CDR3, as DNA: TGTGCCTGGAGTCTGGACAGGAACAATGAGCAGTTCTTC.

The CDR3 spells CAWSPPGGYTF. For the CDR3, the DNA is TGTGCCTGGAGTCCCCCGGGAGGCTACACCTTC. The V call is TRBV30, the J call TRBJ1-2; D unresolved. CDR3 length: 11 amino acids. V was clipped by 2 bases and J by 8 bases, with 9 bases between them. The germline V gene has CDR1 GTSNPN and CDR2 SVGIG (reference sequence).

This chain links TRBV9 with TRBJ1-2; 7 bases are shared with TRBD1. The CDR3 spans 16 residues. The V gene end was trimmed by 1 base and the J gene end by 5 bases; junction bases not matched to a gene: 11. Per the germline V gene, CDR1 is SGDLS and CDR2 is YYNGEE. The CDR3 bases are TGTGCCAGCAGCGTACGGGGCCGGGACAGCGATTATGGCTACACCTTC. Its translation is CASSVRGRDSDYGYTF.